The entry below gives a single T cell receptor (beta chain) sequence along with its context. The antigen is unknown. The TCR alpha and TCR beta cDNA libraries, bearing sample barcodes and UMIs, were generated by 5'RACE using constant-segment primers. TCRdb re-analysed the 5' RACE reads in MiXCR, keeping a single row per CDR3 protein. In the table there are 400,000 or so distinct CDR3 sequences, approximately 21% of which are singletons. These data originate in a study of T-cell memory formation after mild COVID-19. Study context: TCR clusters showed largely donor specificity.

The CDR3 sequence is 16 residues long. Deletions cut 0 bases from V and 5 bases from J, with 16 bases between. Study-level findings and limits: Clones that contracted clustered mainly in CM and EM if CD4+ and in EMRA if CD8+. The SARS-CoV-2 specificity of second-wave clones reaching peak at day 37 remained unverified.

This chain links TRBV12-3 or TRBV12-4 with TRBJ2-5; D unresolved. Sample: PBMCs or a T cell subset sorted from them (not recorded which). The TCR sequence derives from an adult woman who had mild COVID-19 (a few samples of this study predate the infection). Cell type and time point are not known. The CDR3 loop is CASSLARSLRRETQYF. DNA for the CDR3: TGTGCCAGCAGTTTAGCGCGGTCCCTCCGTCGGGAGACCCAGTACTTC.